This is a list of T cell receptor beta chains from one sample in a study of blood T cell repertoires in COVID-19. Method: immunoSEQ multiplex PCR; TCRdb's copy keeps in-frame clones and lacks some. This table has more than 300,000 clones, roughly 89% appearing once. Sequencing used peripheral blood. The source is a woman between 40 and 50 years old with COVID-19, enrolled during active disease. CDR3s include the opening cysteine and the closing phenylalanine or tryptophan. D genes are given only for firm matches. Clone size is given for some rows only: seen once, a few or many times, or a class if the clone is expanded.

V gene	clone size	D gene	J gene	CDR3 DNA	CDR3 protein
TRBV11-2	few	TRBD1	TRBJ1-1	TGTGCCAGTGAGACAGGGGGGTGGGGCACTGAAGCTTTCTTT	CASETGGWGTEAFF
TRBV28	-	-	TRBJ1-4	TGTGCCAGCAGTTTTAGGTCGGCAGGGGATAATGAAAAACTGTTTTTT	CASSFRSAGDNEKLFF
TRBV5-1	-	-	TRBJ2-7	TGCGCCAGCAGCCTCCAGGGGCCATCCTACGAGCAGTACTTC	CASSLQGPSYEQYF
TRBV3-1/TRBV3-2	-	TRBD2	TRBJ2-7	TGTGCCAGCAGCCCAGGACTAGCGGGAGGGCGGTCCTACGAGCAGTACTTC	CASSPGLAGGRSYEQYF
TRBV6-6	once	-	TRBJ2-3	TGTGCCAGCAGTCACGGACGAGGGTCAGATACGCAGTATTTT	CASSHGRGSDTQYF
TRBV9	-	TRBD1	TRBJ1-2	TGTGCCAGCACTACCGGGACAGGCGTTTCGGGATATGGCTACACCTTC	CASTTGTGVSGYGYTF
TRBV19	-	TRBD1	TRBJ1-1	TGTGCCAGTAGTATCCCGGGACAGCCAGGCGGCACTGAAGCTTTCTTT	CASSIPGQPGGTEAFF
TRBV5-4	-	TRBD1	TRBJ1-2	TGTGCCAGCAGCTCCAACAGGGGGTACTATGGCTACACCTTC	CASSSNRGYYGYTF
TRBV3-1/TRBV3-2	-	TRBD1	TRBJ2-7	TGTGCCAGCAGCCTCCTTTCGACAGGGTCTAGCTCCTACGAGCAGTACTTC	CASSLLSTGSSSYEQYF
TRBV28	-	-	TRBJ1-2	TGTGCCAGCAGGGTACTAACGGGGGGTGTGGTTCGTGGCTACACCTTC	CASRVLTGGVVRGYTF
TRBV10-3	once	-	TRBJ2-7	TGTGCCATCAGTGAGTCGGAGGGGCCCTACGAGCAGTACTTC	CAISESEGPYEQYF
TRBV9	-	-	TRBJ2-3	TGTGCCAGCACTACTAGTGGGAACACAGATACGCAGTATTTT	CASTTSGNTDTQYF
TRBV27	-	-	TRBJ2-6	TGTGCCAGCAGTGCGCTTAGAGGGGCCAACGTCCTGACTTTC	CASSALRGANVLTF
TRBV6-6	-	-	TRBJ1-2	TGTGCCAGCAGTTATCTGGTCACTGGGGCGCTCTATGGCTACACCTTC	CASSYLVTGALYGYTF
TRBV29-1	-	TRBD1	TRBJ2-4	TGCAGCGTTGCACAGGGGGCGCGGAACATTCAGTACTTC	CSVAQGARNIQYF
TRBV7-2	once	TRBD2	TRBJ2-3	TGTGCCAGCAGCCCCCCGGGACTAGCGGGCACAGATACGCAGTATTTT	CASSPPGLAGTDTQYF
TRBV12-5	-	TRBD1	TRBJ2-3	TGTGCTAGTGGTTCCGGACAGGGTAACACAGATACGCAGTATTTT	CASGSGQGNTDTQYF